The entry below gives a single T cell receptor (beta chain) sequence along with its context. This sample was taken from a study of T cell responses to AZD1222 COVID-19 vaccine. Using immunoSEQ multiplex PCR, the repertoire was profiled, and TCRdb retains in-frame clones only, with some absent. The sample has around 110,000 clones, 87% seen once. V gave up 10 bases and J gave up 6 bases, with 23 bases separating them. The CDR3 is 15 residues long. This sequence originates from an adult who received the AZD1222 COVID-19 vaccine. The chain employs TRBV5-3 and TRBJ2-1, with D unclear. TRBV5-3 is recorded as an ORF, its role being uncertain. The sample here was peripheral blood, taken 28 days after the second AZD1222 dose. Here the CDR3 reads CAPRGGRAQSNEQFF. Written as DNA, the CDR3 is TGTGCCCCTCGAGGCGGTAGGGCGCAGAGCAATGAGCAGTTCTTC.